This T cell receptor (beta chain) was obtained from a study of shared clonotypes between healthy human individuals. As to this clone: Its antigen remains unidentified.

V lost 4 bases and J lost 0, with 13 bases in between. This CDR3 has 15 residues. The germline V gene encodes CDR1 SGHRS and CDR2 YFSETQ. Study findings and constraints: Sharing across a handful of donors was seen in roughly 5.2% of naive CD4 clonotypes. What rarefaction showed was incomplete sorted-subset sequencing despite large depth.

Measured with immunoSEQ multiplex PCR; TCRdb has only the in-frame clones, and not every one. The top ten hold around 24% of the sample, which has about 820,000 clones, almost 95% seen once. CD45RO-negative, CCR7-positively selected cells formed the naive CD8 fraction, excluding terminally differentiated effector memory CD45RA+ cells. All of the donors resided in Nashville, Tennessee, and each was a Caucasian adult. The receptor's source is a man aged 25-40 years in good health. Sequences were obtained from naive CD8+ T cells sorted from blood. The J gene is TRBJ1-1, the V gene TRBV5-1; D not certain. CDR3 sequence: CASSPLDGLNTEAFF. The CDR3 region has the DNA TGCGCCAGCAGCCCGTTGGACGGACTGAACACTGAAGCTTTCTTT.